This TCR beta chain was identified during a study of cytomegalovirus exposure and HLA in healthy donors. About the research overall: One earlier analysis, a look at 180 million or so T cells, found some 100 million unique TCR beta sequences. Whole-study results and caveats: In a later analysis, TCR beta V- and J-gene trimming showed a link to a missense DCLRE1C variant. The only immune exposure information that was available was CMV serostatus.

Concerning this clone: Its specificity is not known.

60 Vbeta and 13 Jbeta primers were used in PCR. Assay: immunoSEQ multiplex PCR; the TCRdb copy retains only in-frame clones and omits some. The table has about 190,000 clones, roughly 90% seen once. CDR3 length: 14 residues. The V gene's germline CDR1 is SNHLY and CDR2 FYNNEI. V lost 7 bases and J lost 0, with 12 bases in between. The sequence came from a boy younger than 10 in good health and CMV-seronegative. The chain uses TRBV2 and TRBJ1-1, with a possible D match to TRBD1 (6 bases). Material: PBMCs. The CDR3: CASTWTAMNTEAFF. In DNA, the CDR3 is TGTGCCAGCACCTGGACAGCGATGAACACTGAAGCTTTCTTT.